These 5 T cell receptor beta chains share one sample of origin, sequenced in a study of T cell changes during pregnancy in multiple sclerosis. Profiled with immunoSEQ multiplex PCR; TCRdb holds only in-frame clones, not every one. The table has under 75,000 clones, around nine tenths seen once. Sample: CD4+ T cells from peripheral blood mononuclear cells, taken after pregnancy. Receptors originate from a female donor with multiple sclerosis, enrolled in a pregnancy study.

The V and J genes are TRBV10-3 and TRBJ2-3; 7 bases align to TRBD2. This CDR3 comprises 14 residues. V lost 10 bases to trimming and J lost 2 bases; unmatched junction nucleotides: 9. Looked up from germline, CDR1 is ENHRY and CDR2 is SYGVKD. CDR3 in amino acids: CATHRDYPTDTQYF. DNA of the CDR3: TGTGCCACCCACCGGGACTACCCCACAGATACGCAGTATTTT.

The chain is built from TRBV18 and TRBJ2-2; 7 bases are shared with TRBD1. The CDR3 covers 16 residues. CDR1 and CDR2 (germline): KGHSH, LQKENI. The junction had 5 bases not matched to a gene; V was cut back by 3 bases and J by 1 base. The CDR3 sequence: CASSPTTGRNTGELFF. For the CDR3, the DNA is TGTGCCAGCTCACCTACGACAGGGCGGAACACCGGGGAGCTGTTTTTT.

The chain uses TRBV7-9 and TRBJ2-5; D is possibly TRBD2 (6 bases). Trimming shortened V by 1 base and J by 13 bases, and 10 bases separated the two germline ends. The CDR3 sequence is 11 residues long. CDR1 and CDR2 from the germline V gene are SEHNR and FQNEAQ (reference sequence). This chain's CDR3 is CASSLGEVPYF. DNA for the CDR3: TGTGCCAGCAGCTTAGGGGAGGTTCCGTACTTC.

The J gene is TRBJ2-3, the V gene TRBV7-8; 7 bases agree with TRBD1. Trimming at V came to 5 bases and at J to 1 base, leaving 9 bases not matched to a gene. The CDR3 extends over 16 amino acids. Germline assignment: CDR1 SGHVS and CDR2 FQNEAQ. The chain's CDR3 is CASSSRQGQGTDTQYF. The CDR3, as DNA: TGTGCCAGCAGCAGTCGACAGGGTCAAGGCACAGATACGCAGTATTTT.

This chain's CDR3 is CASSLGGGTDTQYF. In DNA, the CDR3 is TGTGCCAGCAGCTTAGGTGGCGGGACAGATACGCAGTATTTT. The chain joins TRBV11-3 to TRBJ2-3, with a weak D call TRBD2 (5 bases). Trimming left V 1 base short and J 3 bases short, with 8 bases between. The CDR3 loop spans 14 amino acids. The germline V gene encodes CDR1 SGHNT and CDR2 YENEEA. Full variable domain (remainder filled in from reference TRBV11-3 and TRBJ2-3): EAGVVQSPRYKIIEKKQPVAFWCNPISGHNTLYWYLQNLGQGPELLIRYENEEAVDDSQLPKDRFSAERLKGVDSTLKIQPAELGDSAVYLCASSLGGGTDTQYFGPGTRLTVL.